The 20 T cell receptor beta chains listed next were all sequenced from one sample in a study of blood T cell repertoires in COVID-19. Sequenced by immunoSEQ multiplex PCR; TCRdb stores in-frame clones only, minus some. The repertoire includes more than 80,000 clones, almost 90% of them detected once, and approximately 1.6% sits in the top ten. Sequenced material: peripheral blood. These receptors were taken from a human donor with active COVID-19. The donor label of this sample is uncertain.

This clone has only a few counts. This sequence joins TRBV7-9 and TRBJ1-2, with D possibly matching TRBD1 (5 bases). The CDR3 is made up of 12 amino acids. The germline V gene encodes CDR1 SEHNR and CDR2 FQNEAQ (reference sequence). V lost 8 bases to trimming and J lost 2 bases, with 9 bases between them. For the CDR3, the DNA is TGTGCCAGCCAAGGGGAAAACTATGGCTACACCTTC. This translates into CASQGENYGYTF.

This clone is a singleton in its sample. The chain recombines TRBV19 with TRBJ1-4; a possible D gene is TRBD1 (5 bases). CDR1 LNHDA and CDR2 SQIVND come from the germline V gene (reference sequence). The CDR3 has 15 amino acids. Between the trimmed V and J ends, which lost 8 bases and 4 bases, there was a span of 17 bases. CDR3 DNA sequence: TGTGCCAGTTCTATGGGCAGGGCCGGTAATGAAAAACTGTTTTTT. The encoded protein is CASSMGRAGNEKLFF.

The rearrangement uses TRBV15 and TRBJ1-2; no clear D gene. There are 12 residues in the CDR3. Trimming stripped 5 bases from V and 0 bases from J, with 4 bases between. Germline V gene sequence: CDR1 LNHNV, CDR2 YYDKDF (reference sequence). CDR3 DNA sequence: TGTGCCACCAGCCGGGCTAACTATGGCTACACCTTC. This translates into CATSRANYGYTF.

The chain combines TRBV11-3 with TRBJ2-7, with TRBD1 matching 8 bases. The CDR3 runs to 13 residues. Germline lookup yields CDR1 SGHNT and CDR2 YENEEA. V was clipped by 5 bases and J by 7 bases; unmatched bases: 7. In DNA, the CDR3 is TGTGCCAGCAGCCAAGGGACAGGCGGAGAGCAGTACTTC. Translating gives CASSQGTGGEQYF.

This clone appeared a single time. The chain links TRBV30 to TRBJ1-1; D not resolved. V dropped 4 bases and J dropped 3 bases, with 12 bases sitting between them. The CDR3 is 13 amino acids. Germline CDR1 reads GTSNPN; CDR2 reads SVGIG (reference sequence). CDR3 residues: CAWIFSADTEAFF. The CDR3 nucleotides read TGTGCCTGGATATTTTCAGCGGACACTGAAGCTTTCTTT.

The rearrangement links TRBV6-6 to TRBJ2-7, with a tentative D call TRBD2 (6 bases). The CDR3 contains 15 residues. V was shortened by 0 bases and J by 0 bases, with 9 bases between the two germline ends. Germline CDR1 is MNHNY and CDR2 is SVGAGI (reference sequence). CDR3 coding DNA: TGTGCCAGCAGTTACTCAAGGGGACTCTCCTACGAGCAGTACTTC. Translation: CASSYSRGLSYEQYF.

This clone was counted a single time. The genes are TRBV2 and TRBJ2-2; the match to TRBD1 covers 7 bases. Germline CDR1 is SNHLY and CDR2 is FYNNEI. The CDR3 is made up of 15 amino acids. The trim removed 6 bases at V and 4 bases at J, leaving 8 bases unmatched. The DNA of the CDR3 is TGTGCCAGCAGGACGACAGGGCTGGGCACCGGGGAGCTGTTTTTT. This encodes CASRTTGLGTGELFF.

The J gene is TRBJ1-5, the V gene TRBV7-8; D uncertain. The germline gives CDR1 SGHVS, CDR2 FQNEAQ. This CDR3 has 18 amino acids. V was trimmed by 2 bases and J by 0 bases, leaving 17 bases between them. Here the CDR3 DNA reads TGTGCCAGCAGCTTATATTTCTCTGGGAGTGGTAGCAATCAGCCCCAGCATTTT. Translated: CASSLYFSGSGSNQPQHF.

V gene TRBV7-6 combines with J gene TRBJ2-2; 8 positions match TRBD1. V lost 5 bases to trimming and J lost 8 bases; unmatched junction nucleotides: 7. CDR3 length equals 14 residues. The germline CDR1 and CDR2 sequences are SGHVS and FNYEAQ. The CDR3 spells CASSAGQGRGELFF. The DNA for the CDR3 is TGTGCCAGCAGCGCAGGACAGGGAAGGGGGGAGCTGTTTTTT.

V is TRBV4-1 and J is TRBJ1-1, with a weak D call TRBD1 (6 bases). This CDR3 is 15 amino acids long. Germline V gives CDR1 MGHRA, CDR2 YSYEKL. The V and J ends lost 4 bases and 0 bases respectively, with 12 bases between them. For the CDR3, the DNA is TGCGCCAGCAGCCGGGGGCGACAAATGAACACTGAAGCTTTCTTT. Translating it yields CASSRGRQMNTEAFF.

The genes are TRBV21-1 and TRBJ1-3. TRBV21-1 is tagged as a pseudogene. The CDR3 has 14 amino acids. This chain's CDR3 is CASSKRGSGNTIYF. As DNA, the CDR3 is TGTGCCAGCAGCAAACGGGGTTCCGGAAACACCATATATTTT.

The chain carries TRBV3-1 (or the pseudogene TRBV3-2) and TRBJ1-2; no reliable D call. Trimming cost V 1 base and J 0 bases, with 9 bases left between them. Germline V gives CDR1 LGHDT, CDR2 YNNKEL (reference sequence). This CDR3 has 15 amino acids. CDR3 loop: CASSQGGLTNYGYTF. The CDR3, as DNA: TGTGCCAGCAGCCAAGGAGGGCTAACTAACTATGGCTACACCTTC.

The chain recombines TRBV5-6 with TRBJ1-1, with 9 positions matching TRBD1. With 2 bases clipped from V and 7 bases from J, the junction kept 6 bases outside the gene matches. Germline values: CDR1 SGHDT, CDR2 YYEEEE. This CDR3 has 14 residues. The CDR3 coding sequence is TGTGCCAGCAGCTTTTTCGGACAGGGGAATGAAGCTTTCTTT. Translation gives CASSFFGQGNEAFF.

The chain uses TRBV1 and TRBJ2-3; the table's D call, TRBD2, has no DNA check behind it. TRBV1 is termed a pseudogene. This CDR3 is built from 13 residues. As DNA, the CDR3 is TGCACCCGTCGGGACTACAGCACAGATACGCAGTATTTT. This translates into CTRRDYSTDTQYF.

This clone was observed a single time. The chain links TRBV3-1 (or the pseudogene TRBV3-2) to TRBJ2-3; D unresolved. Germline CDR1 and CDR2: LGHDT and YNNKEL (reference sequence). Trimming removed 0 bases from V and 8 bases from J, with 6 bases in between. CDR3 length: 12 residues. The CDR3 DNA reads TGTGCCAGCAGCCAAGATGGCAGTACGCAGTATTTT. It is translated as CASSQDGSTQYF.

The chain links TRBV28 to TRBJ2-7; 7 nucleotides match TRBD1. J was trimmed by 0 bases and V by 5 bases; bases with no gene match: 7. The germline V gene has CDR1 MDHEN and CDR2 SYDVKM. This CDR3 contains 15 residues. This CDR3 reads CASSKPGQSSYEQYF. Here the CDR3 DNA reads TGTGCCAGCAGTAAACCGGGACAGAGCTCCTACGAGCAGTACTTC.

V gene TRBV5-1 combines with J gene TRBJ1-1; a possible D gene is TRBD1 (6 bases). V was pared by 6 bases and J by 3 bases, with 9 bases between. CDR1 is SGHRS, CDR2 YFSETQ, per germline. This CDR3 region has 12 residues. The CDR3 here is CASTGADTEAFF. In nucleotides, the CDR3 is TGCGCCAGCACAGGGGCGGACACTGAAGCTTTCTTT.

J is TRBJ2-1 and V is TRBV4-3; D gene ambiguous. V was clipped by 4 bases and J by 9 bases, with 16 bases between them. The CDR3 is made up of 14 amino acids. Per the germline V gene, CDR1 is LGHNA and CDR2 is YSLEER. In DNA, the CDR3 is TGCGCCAGCAGCCTCCTGAGGTCGCGTAGTGAGCAGTTCTTC. Its protein product is CASSLLRSRSEQFF.

The chain is built from TRBV27 and TRBJ1-2, with D perhaps matching TRBD1 (5 bases). CDR1 is MNHEY and CDR2 is SMNVEV in the germline V gene (reference sequence). The V end was cut by 6 bases, the J end by 6 bases, with 14 bases between. The CDR3 loop spans 13 amino acids. CDR3 coding DNA: TGTGCCAGCAGGCCTGGGGGGGTTGATGGCTACACCTTC. Residues: CASRPGGVDGYTF.

The rearrangement links TRBV19 to TRBJ2-7, with TRBD2 identical over 9 bases. Per the germline V gene, CDR1 is LNHDA and CDR2 is SQIVND (reference sequence). The CDR3 has 16 residues. V dropped 5 bases and J dropped 3; count of bases not matched to a gene: 11. CDR3 DNA: TGTGCCAGTAGTCCTCGGACTAGCGCGGGGATCTACGAGCAGTACTTC. Protein product: CASSPRTSAGIYEQYF.